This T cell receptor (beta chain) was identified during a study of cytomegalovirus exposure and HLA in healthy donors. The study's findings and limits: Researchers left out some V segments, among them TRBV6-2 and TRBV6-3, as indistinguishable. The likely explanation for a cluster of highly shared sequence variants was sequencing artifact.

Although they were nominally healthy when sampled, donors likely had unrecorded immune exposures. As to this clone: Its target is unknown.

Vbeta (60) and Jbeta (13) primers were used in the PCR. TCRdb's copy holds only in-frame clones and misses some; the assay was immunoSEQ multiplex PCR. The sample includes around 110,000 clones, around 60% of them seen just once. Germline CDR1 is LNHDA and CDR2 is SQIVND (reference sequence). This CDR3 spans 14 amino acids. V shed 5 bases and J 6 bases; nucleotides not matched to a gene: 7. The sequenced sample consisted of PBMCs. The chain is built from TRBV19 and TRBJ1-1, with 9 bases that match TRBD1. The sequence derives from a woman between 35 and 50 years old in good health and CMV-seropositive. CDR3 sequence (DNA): TGTGCCAGTAGTTATGGACAGGGGTCGGCTGAAGCTTTCTTT. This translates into CASSYGQGSAEAFF.